This is a list of T cell receptor beta chains from one sample in a study of T cell responses to AZD1222 COVID-19 vaccine. Libraries were prepared by immunoSEQ multiplex PCR; TCRdb keeps only in-frame clonotypes and omits some of them. Of some 120,000 clones listed, around 84% are singletons. The specimen comprised peripheral blood, sampled on day 0 of AZD1222 vaccination. The receptors were gathered from an adult in good health. Each CDR3 is given without its conserved first and last residue.

J	V	CDR3
TRBJ1-4	TRBV6-5	ASSYSTGANEKLF
TRBJ2-1	TRBV7-2	ASSWNPGNEQF
TRBJ2-7	TRBV4-2	ASSQAPDRGLKQY
TRBJ2-5	TRBV5-5	ASIEITGGKTQY
TRBJ1-1	TRBV10-3	AISESVMVTEAF
TRBJ2-3	TRBV27	ASSLLRLAGVGTDTQY
TRBJ1-4	TRBV24-1	ATSDPRQGEKLF
TRBJ1-4	TRBV11-2	ASSPQTGYEKLF
TRBJ1-3	TRBV5-6	ASTLARGNTIY
TRBJ2-7	TRBV10-3	AIRTGTSGGGYEQY
TRBJ2-1	TRBV13	ASSFPDNEQF
TRBJ2-3	TRBV4-1	ASSQDGWAESTDTQY
TRBJ2-2	TRBV30	ACTSRRQGAGELF
TRBJ2-1	TRBV3-1/TRBV3-2	ASSQVGFYNEQF
TRBJ2-7	TRBV6-6	ASSPRTGVGLGGEQY
TRBJ2-3	TRBV11-2	ASSSTGTLQDTQY
TRBJ2-7	TRBV28	ASRLIGIGYEQY
TRBJ2-1	TRBV27	ASSHGLAGHEQF
TRBJ1-2	TRBV4-1	ASSHPGSSYGYT
TRBJ2-7	TRBV11-2	ASSLASYEQY
TRBJ1-1	TRBV27	ASSLTAGGATEAF
TRBJ2-7	TRBV5-1	ASSLGAGAYEQY
TRBJ1-1	TRBV30	AWSIRGVGAF
TRBJ1-6	TRBV7-2	ASRQGPSRSPLH
TRBJ2-1	TRBV14	ASSQESGSSYNEQF
TRBJ2-3	TRBV30	AWAPMGDTQY
TRBJ2-1	TRBV11-2	ASSPSTSGRSHEQF
TRBJ2-2	TRBV7-9	ASMGAGGSNTGELF
TRBJ1-5	TRBV7-9	ASSLGSGLDQPQH
TRBJ1-1	TRBV5-1	ASSLQEGDTEAF
TRBJ2-1	TRBV5-1	ASSFSGNEQF
TRBJ1-3	TRBV24-1	ATSPPGGNTIY
TRBJ2-1	TRBV10-1	ASSEFPSGGAYNEQF
TRBJ2-6	TRBV18	ASSPMTSGSSGANVLT
TRBJ2-3	TRBV7-9	ASSFVPGTITDTQY
TRBJ1-6	TRBV6-5	ASSRTGSPLH
TRBJ2-2	TRBV7-3	ASSRTGTSGDSTNTGELF
TRBJ2-5	TRBV13	ASSRDRRETQY
TRBJ1-1	TRBV6-6	ASSYSLTEAF
TRBJ2-2	TRBV27	ASRKREGTGELF
TRBJ1-2	TRBV10-3	AINDPGRTDPDYGYT
TRBJ2-6	TRBV24-1	ATSRGSGANVLT
TRBJ1-2	TRBV19	ASSIRVGGYT
TRBJ1-4	TRBV4-1	ASSQDATNEKLF
TRBJ1-2	TRBV12-3/TRBV12-4	ASSLGQYGYT
TRBJ2-2	TRBV27	ASSSPIRRGELF
TRBJ1-3	TRBV3-1/TRBV3-2	ASSQGTPEDTIY